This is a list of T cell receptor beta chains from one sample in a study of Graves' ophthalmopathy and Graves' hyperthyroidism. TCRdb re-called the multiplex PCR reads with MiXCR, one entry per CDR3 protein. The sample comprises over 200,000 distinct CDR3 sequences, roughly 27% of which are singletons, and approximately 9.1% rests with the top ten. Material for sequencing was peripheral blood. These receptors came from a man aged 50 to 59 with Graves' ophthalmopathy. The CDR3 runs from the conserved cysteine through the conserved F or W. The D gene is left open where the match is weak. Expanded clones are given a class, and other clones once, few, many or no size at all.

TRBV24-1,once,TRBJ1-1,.,TGTGCCACCAGTACTCTCCAGACGGGGACTGAAGCTTTCTTT,CATSTLQTGTEAFF
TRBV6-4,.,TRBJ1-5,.,TGTGCCAGCATCTCGGGGGGCTCATACAATCAGCCCCAGCATTTT,CASISGGSYNQPQHF
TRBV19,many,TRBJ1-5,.,TGTGCCAGTAGTAGATTGGGGGCTAGCAATCAGCCCCAGCATTTT,CASSRLGASNQPQHF
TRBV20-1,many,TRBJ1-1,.,TGCAGTGCTTCAGGGTGGAGGACTGAAGCTTTCTTT,CSASGWRTEAFF
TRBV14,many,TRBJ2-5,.,TGTGCCAGCAGCCAAAGTCGGAAAGAGACCCAGTACTTC,CASSQSRKETQYF
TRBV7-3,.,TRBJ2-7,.,TGTGCCAGCAGCAGGAACCGGGAGCTCGAGCAGTACTTC,CASSRNRELEQYF
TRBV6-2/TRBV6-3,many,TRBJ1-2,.,TGTGCCAGCAGTTACGGTGACATGGAAAACTATGGCTACACCTTC,CASSYGDMENYGYTF
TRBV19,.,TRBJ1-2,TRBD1,TGTGCCAGTAGTATATCCGGACAGGGTGGCTATGGCTACACCTTC,CASSISGQGGYGYTF
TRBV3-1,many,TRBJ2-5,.,TGTGCCAGCAGCCAAAATATGCAGGTGGCCCAGTACTTC,CASSQNMQVAQYF
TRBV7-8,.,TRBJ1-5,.,TGTGCCAGCAGCTTAGGCACCCTGGGCAATCAGCCCCAGCATTTT,CASSLGTLGNQPQHF
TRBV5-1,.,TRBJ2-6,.,TGCGCCAGCAGCCCTTTTTTCGGGGCCAACGTCCTGACTTTC,CASSPFFGANVLTF
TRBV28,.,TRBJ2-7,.,TGTGCCACCCTCCCGGTAGGGGGTAGGGGCTACGAGCAGTACTTC,CATLPVGGRGYEQYF
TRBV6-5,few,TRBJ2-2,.,TGTGCCAGCAGTTACTATGGAGGCCCTCCAGGGGAGCTGTTTTTT,CASSYYGGPPGELFF
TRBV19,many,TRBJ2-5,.,TGTGCCAGTAGTATGGGGGAGACCCAGTACTTC,CASSMGETQYF
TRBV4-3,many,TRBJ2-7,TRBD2,TGCGCCAGCAGCCAAGATCATACTAGCGGGAGGCGAATACGGCAGTACTTC,CASSQDHTSGRRIRQYF
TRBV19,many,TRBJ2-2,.,TGTGCCAGTAGGGACGGAAGGGCCGGGGAGCTGTTTTTT,CASRDGRAGELFF
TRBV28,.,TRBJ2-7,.,TGTGCCAGCAGCGATACCGGGACTTCCTTCTACGAGCAGTACTTC,CASSDTGTSFYEQYF
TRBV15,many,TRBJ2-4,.,TGTGCCACCAGCAGAGATTGGGGGAATCAAAACATTCAGTACTTC,CATSRDWGNQNIQYF
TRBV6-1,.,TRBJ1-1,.,TGTGCCAGCAGTGAAGCGCCTTGGTTGAACACTGAAGCTTTCTTT,CASSEAPWLNTEAFF
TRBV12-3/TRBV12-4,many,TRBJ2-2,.,TGTGCCGTTCAGAGTCCATATCGGAACACCGGGGAGCTGTTTTTT,CAVQSPYRNTGELFF
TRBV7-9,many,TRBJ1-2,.,TGTGCCAGCAGCTTCGGCATGGGGGTTTATAGCTACACCTTC,CASSFGMGVYSYTF
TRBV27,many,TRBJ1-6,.,TGTGCCAGCAGACGACAGGAAAGTTCACCCCTCCACTTT,CASRRQESSPLHF
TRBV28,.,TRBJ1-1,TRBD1,TGTGCCAGCATCGACGACAGGGGGCGCGCTTTCTTT,CASIDDRGRAFF
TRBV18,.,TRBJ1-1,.,TGTGCCAGCTCACCGGGGGTAGGGGGCACTGAAGCTTTCTTT,CASSPGVGGTEAFF
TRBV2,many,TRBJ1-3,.,TGTGCCAGCAGGCAGCAGGCTGGAAACACCATATATTTT,CASRQQAGNTIYF
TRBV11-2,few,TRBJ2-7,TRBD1,TGTGCCAGCGCGGGACAGGGGCCCGGGGAGCAGTACTTC,CASAGQGPGEQYF
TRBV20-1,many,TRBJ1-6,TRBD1,TGCAGTGCTACCCAAGGGGGACAGGGTGGTTCACCCCTCCACTTT,CSATQGGQGGSPLHF
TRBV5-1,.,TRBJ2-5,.,TGCGCCAGCAAGTTCACAGACCAAGAGACCCAGTACTTC,CASKFTDQETQYF
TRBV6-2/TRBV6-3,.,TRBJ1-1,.,TGTGCCAGCAGTTACAAGGGTCTGAACACTGAAGCTTTCTTT,CASSYKGLNTEAFF
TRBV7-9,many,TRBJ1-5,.,TGTGCCAGCAGCTTAGGCGGCAGGGAATCGGGTCAGCCCCAGCATTTT,CASSLGGRESGQPQHF
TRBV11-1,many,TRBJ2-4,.,TGTGCCAGCAGCCCAGTTAGGGCCAAAAACATTCAGTACTTC,CASSPVRAKNIQYF
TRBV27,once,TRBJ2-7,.,TGTGCCAGCAGCCTCCCCTTCCCTACGGGAGAGCAGTACTTC,CASSLPFPTGEQYF
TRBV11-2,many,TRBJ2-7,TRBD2,TGTGCCAGCAGCCCGGGACTAGCGGGCATCTCCTACGAGCAGTACTTC,CASSPGLAGISYEQYF
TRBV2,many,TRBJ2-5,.,TGTGCCAGCAGTGCGATTGGGACCCCTGGGACCCAGTACTTC,CASSAIGTPGTQYF
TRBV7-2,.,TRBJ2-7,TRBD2,TGTGCCAGCAGCCGTTTAGCGGGAGAATACTACGAGCAGTACTTC,CASSRLAGEYYEQYF
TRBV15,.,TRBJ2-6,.,TGTGCCACCAGCAACGTGGACTCTGGGGCCAACGTCCTGACTTTC,CATSNVDSGANVLTF
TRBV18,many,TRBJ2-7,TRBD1,TGTGCCAGCTCACCGATCGGGGACAGCTCCTACGAGCAGTACTTC,CASSPIGDSSYEQYF
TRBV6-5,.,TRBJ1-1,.,TGTGCCAGCAGCTACATTGGGAACACTGAAGCTTTCTTT,CASSYIGNTEAFF
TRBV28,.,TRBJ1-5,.,TGTGCCAGCAGCCATCAGGCAGTAGAGCCCCAGCATTTT,CASSHQAVEPQHF
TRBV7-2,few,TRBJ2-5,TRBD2,TGTGCCAGCAGCTCAGACGGGAGGGCGTGGGAGACCCAGTACTTC,CASSSDGRAWETQYF
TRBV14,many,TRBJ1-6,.,TGTGCCAGCAGCCAAGTGCGAGTTAGTAATTCACCCCTCCACTTT,CASSQVRVSNSPLHF
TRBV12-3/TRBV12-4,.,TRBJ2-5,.,TGTGCCAGCAACCTTTACCCGGACAGCAAAGAGACCCAGTACTTC,CASNLYPDSKETQYF